Listed here are 23 T cell receptor beta chains from one sample, sequenced in a study of PD-L1 blockade in urothelial cancer. The assay was immunoSEQ multiplex PCR, and TCRdb's table has in-frame clones only and misses some. This table has more than 35,000 clones, roughly 82% appearing once. As to time point: peripheral blood 6 weeks after treatment start. This sample comprised PBMCs, obtained around atezolizumab (anti-PD-L1) treatment. The origin of the receptors is a man aged 55 to 70 with urothelial cancer.

The chain recombines TRBV11-2 with TRBJ2-7; a weak D match, TRBD2 (6 bases). CDR1 and CDR2 (germline): SGHAT, FQNNGV. CDR3 length: 14 amino acids. V was clipped by 5 bases and J by 5 bases, with 16 bases between them. The CDR3 loop is CASSPSGGGDEQYF. CDR3 sequence (DNA): TGTGCCAGCAGCCCCTCCGGGGGAGGAGACGAGCAGTACTTC.

This clone was counted only a few times. The rearrangement links TRBV5-1 to TRBJ2-3, with 8 bases matching TRBD2. The CDR3 sequence is 14 residues long. CDR1 is SGHRS, CDR2 YFSETQ, per germline. V dropped 6 bases and J dropped 6; count of bases not matched to a gene: 9. The CDR3 nucleotides are TGCGCCAGCATGATAGCGGGGACAAGGGATACGCAGTATTTT. This sequence encodes CASMIAGTRDTQYF.

The table lists this clone with a count of one. The chain combines TRBV18 with TRBJ1-1; the D gene is possibly TRBD1 (5 bases). Trimming removed 1 base at V and 3 bases at J, with 6 bases between. This CDR3 is built from 13 residues. The germline V gene encodes CDR1 KGHSH and CDR2 LQKENI. CDR3: CASSPQQDTEAFF. For the CDR3, the DNA is TGTGCCAGCTCACCACAACAGGACACTGAAGCTTTCTTT.

A few counts support this clone. The chain uses TRBV18 and TRBJ1-2; D may be TRBD1 (6 bases). Germline CDR1 reads KGHSH; CDR2 reads LQKENI. With 2 bases removed from V and 6 bases from J, the gap between germline ends came to 10 bases. The CDR3 consists of 13 residues. The CDR3 DNA reads TGTGCCAGCTCACCAGCGGGGGCGCATGGCTACACCTTC. Translating it yields CASSPAGAHGYTF. The full variable domain, rest sourced from reference TRBV18 and TRBJ1-2, is NAGVMQNPRHLVRRRGQEARLRCSPMKGHSHVYWYRQLPEEGLKFMVYLQKENIIDESGMPKERFSAEFPKEGPSILRIQQVVRGDSAAYFCASSPAGAHGYTFGSGTRLTVV.

V usage is TRBV5-4 and J usage is TRBJ2-2; weak D call: TRBD2 (5 bases). Between the trimmed V and J ends, which lost 1 base and 5 bases, there was a span of 15 bases. The CDR3 is 16 amino acids. Germline CDR1 is SGHNT and CDR2 is YYREEE (reference sequence). CDR3 amino acids: CASSLRTHEGTGELFF. CDR3 coding DNA: TGTGCCAGCAGCTTGCGTACCCACGAGGGAACCGGGGAGCTGTTTTTT.

The chain combines TRBV4-3 with TRBJ1-3, with TRBD1 identical over 8 bases. The CDR3 runs 14 residues. The ends lost 5 bases at V and 8 bases at J; junction bases unmatched: 8. Germline V gives CDR1 LGHNA, CDR2 YSLEER. The CDR3 DNA is TGCGCCAGCAGCTTCGGACAGGGAACAGACACCATATATTTT. Translated, it gives CASSFGQGTDTIYF.

Regarding this clone: The same CDR3 can be traced to other DNA sequences in this sample. V and J are TRBV12-5 and TRBJ2-5; 10 bases agree with TRBD1. CDR3 length: 13 residues. CDR1 is LGHNT and CDR2 is FRNRAP in the germline V gene. V lost 5 bases and J lost 5; bases outside the gene matches: 2. CDR3 protein: CASGVDRGETQYF. CDR3 bases: TGTGCTAGTGGTGTGGACAGGGGGGAGACCCAGTACTTC.

This rearrangement joins TRBV28 to TRBJ2-7; tentatively, D is TRBD1 (6 bases). The CDR3 runs to 13 residues. The V gene lost 10 bases and the J gene lost 3 bases, with 16 bases spanning the gap. Germline V lookup: CDR1 MDHEN, CDR2 SYDVKM. CDR3 loop: CATQDSPNYEQYF. The CDR3 DNA reads as TGTGCCACACAGGACAGCCCCAACTACGAGCAGTACTTC. The full variable domain, completed using reference TRBV28 and TRBJ2-7, is DVKVTQSSRYLVKRTGEKVFLECVQDMDHENMFWYRQDPGLGLRLIYFSYDVKMKEKGDIPEGYSVSREKKERFSLILESASTNQTSMYLCATQDSPNYEQYFGPGTRLTVT.

J is TRBJ1-2 and V is TRBV28; 8 nucleotides line up with TRBD1. CDR1 is MDHEN, CDR2 SYDVKM, per germline. The V segment lost 9 bases and the J segment 5 bases; nucleotides outside the gene matches: 2. This CDR3 spans 11 amino acids. The CDR3 spells CASRQGYGYTF. CDR3 bases: TGTGCCAGTCGACAGGGGTATGGCTACACCTTC.

The V and J genes are TRBV11-2 and TRBJ1-1; D remains unclear. This CDR3 spans 13 amino acids. The ends were cut back, 5 bases at V and 1 base at J, with 8 bases in the middle. The germline V gene encodes CDR1 SGHAT and CDR2 FQNNGV. The DNA for the CDR3 is TGTGCCAGCAGCATCCGGGAGAACACTGAAGCTTTCTTT. It specifies CASSIRENTEAFF.

The chain carries TRBV6-5 and TRBJ2-1; the match to TRBD2 covers 7 bases. CDR3 length equals 16 residues. Germline CDR1 reads MNHEY; CDR2 reads SVGAGI. Losses at the gene ends were 0 bases for V and 5 bases for J; bases not matched to a gene: 7. This CDR3 is CASSYSLASGNNEQFF. The CDR3 DNA is TGTGCCAGCAGTTACTCGTTGGCTAGCGGAAACAATGAGCAGTTCTTC.

The rearrangement joins TRBV4-3 to TRBJ2-3; TRBD2 aligns across 8 bases. Germline V gene data show CDR1 as LGHNA and CDR2 as YSLEER. Trimming removed 4 bases from V and 5 bases from J; junction bases left unmatched: 8. The CDR3 runs to 15 residues. The CDR3 DNA reads TGCGCCAGCAGCCCTACGACTAGCGCCCGAGATACGCAGTATTTT. Amino acids: CASSPTTSARDTQYF.

This chain links TRBV11-2 with TRBJ1-5; D not resolved. Germline CDR1 is SGHAT and CDR2 is FQNNGV. The CDR3 extends over 13 amino acids. V was cut by 3 bases and J by 5 bases, with 8 bases left in between. The CDR3 DNA is TGTGCCAGCAGCTTTGAGAGGGATCAGCCCCAGCATTTT. This gives the protein CASSFERDQPQHF.

This clone was detected once. The rearrangement uses TRBV30 and TRBJ1-5, with 9 bases lining up with TRBD1. Germline-derived CDR1 and CDR2 are GTSNPN and SVGIG (reference sequence). CDR3 size: 14 residues. The V and J ends lost 4 bases and 5 bases, in that order; junction bases with no gene match: 6. The CDR3: CAWKPTGGHQPQHF. The CDR3 bases are TGTGCCTGGAAACCGACAGGGGGACATCAGCCCCAGCATTTT.

The chain couples TRBV30 to TRBJ2-7; the D gene is possibly TRBD2 (6 bases). The germline V and J ends were trimmed by 0 bases and 7 bases, with 13 bases remaining between them. The CDR3 contains 13 residues. Germline CDR1 and CDR2: GTSNPN and SVGIG (reference sequence). CDR3 in amino acids: CAWSVGTPGEQYF. For the CDR3, the DNA is TGTGCCTGGAGTGTTGGGACTCCCGGGGAGCAGTACTTC. The full variable domain, with the rest looked up from reference TRBV30 and TRBJ2-7, is SQTIHQWPATLVQPVGSPLSLECTVEGTSNPNLYWYRQAAGRGLQLLFYSVGIGQISSEVPQNLSASRPQDRQFILSSKKLLLSDSGFYLCAWSVGTPGEQYFGPGTRLTVT.

V gene TRBV19 combines with J gene TRBJ2-7; TRBD2 matches at 10 bases. Germline V gene lookup returns CDR1 LNHDA and CDR2 SQIVND (reference sequence). V shed 9 bases and J 4 bases; nucleotides not matched to a gene: 9. This CDR3 spans 14 amino acids. This CDR3 is CASAPGLALYEQYF. The DNA of the CDR3 is TGTGCCAGCGCACCGGGACTAGCGCTGTACGAGCAGTACTTC. Full variable domain (missing parts from reference TRBV19 and TRBJ2-7): DGGITQSPKYLFRKEGQNVTLSCEQNLNHDAMYWYRQDPGQGLRLIYYSQIVNDFQKGDIAEGYSVSREKKESFPLTVTSAQKNPTAFYLCASAPGLALYEQYFGPGTRLTVT.

The DNA of the CDR3 is TGTGCCAGCCACCTGACAGGGACGCCCGGGGAGCTGTTTTTT. Its protein product is CASHLTGTPGELFF. The V and J genes are TRBV2 and TRBJ2-2, with TRBD1 matching over 7 bases. V was clipped by 8 bases and J by 6 bases; unmatched bases: 9. The germline V gene has CDR1 SNHLY and CDR2 FYNNEI. The CDR3 loop spans 14 amino acids.

V gene TRBV6-6 combines with J gene TRBJ1-2; D is uncertain. This CDR3 spans 13 amino acids. CDR1 is MNHNY and CDR2 is SVGAGI in the germline V gene (reference sequence). V lost 5 bases to trimming and J lost 0 bases, with 7 bases between them. The CDR3 DNA reads TGTGCCAGCAGTACCCAGACTAACTATGGCTACACCTTC. Translation gives CASSTQTNYGYTF.

The chain employs TRBV6-4 and TRBJ1-3; 7 bases are shared with TRBD1. CDR3 size: 16 residues. CDR1 MRHNA and CDR2 SNTAGT come from the germline V gene. The J segment lost 0 bases and the V segment lost 3 bases, leaving 5 bases of the junction unmatched. CDR3 sequence reads: CASSEDRSSSGNTIYF. In DNA form, the CDR3 reads TGTGCCAGCAGTGAGGACAGGTCGAGCTCTGGAAACACCATATATTTT.

This clone has a handful of counts. The chain couples TRBV4-3 to TRBJ2-1; 8 bases match TRBD1. CDR3 size: 16 residues. Germline V CDR1 and CDR2: LGHNA, YSLEER. The V segment lost 3 bases and the J segment 6 bases; nucleotides outside the gene matches: 10. The CDR3 bases are TGCGCCAGCAGCCACTTATGGGGCGGACAGGGCAATGAGCAGTTCTTC. Encoded protein: CASSHLWGGQGNEQFF.

This clone was seen once. The rearrangement uses TRBV15 and TRBJ2-2; tentative D call: TRBD2 (6 bases). V was trimmed by 6 bases and J by 0 bases, leaving 8 bases between them. CDR3 length: 14 residues. Germline CDR1 reads LNHNV; CDR2 reads YYDKDF (reference sequence). For the CDR3, the DNA is TGTGCCACCAGGACGGGGGCGAACACCGGGGAGCTGTTTTTT. This encodes CATRTGANTGELFF.

The V and J genes are TRBV18 and TRBJ2-2, with 7 positions matching TRBD1. V lost 5 bases and J lost 7; bases outside the gene matches: 10. Germline V gene sequence: CDR1 KGHSH, CDR2 LQKENI. The CDR3 spans 15 residues. The CDR3 coding sequence is TGTGCCAGCTCAAGTGAACAGGGGCATGGCGGGGAGCTGTTTTTT. Its translation: CASSSEQGHGGELFF.

This rearrangement joins TRBV7-8 to TRBJ2-7; 7 bases align to TRBD1. The V gene end was trimmed by 1 base and the J gene end by 2 bases; junction bases not matched to a gene: 2. Germline V gene lookup returns CDR1 SGHVS and CDR2 FQNEAQ. This CDR3 spans 14 amino acids. This CDR3 is CASSLGTGPYEQYF. DNA for the CDR3: TGTGCCAGCAGCTTAGGGACAGGACCCTACGAGCAGTACTTC.